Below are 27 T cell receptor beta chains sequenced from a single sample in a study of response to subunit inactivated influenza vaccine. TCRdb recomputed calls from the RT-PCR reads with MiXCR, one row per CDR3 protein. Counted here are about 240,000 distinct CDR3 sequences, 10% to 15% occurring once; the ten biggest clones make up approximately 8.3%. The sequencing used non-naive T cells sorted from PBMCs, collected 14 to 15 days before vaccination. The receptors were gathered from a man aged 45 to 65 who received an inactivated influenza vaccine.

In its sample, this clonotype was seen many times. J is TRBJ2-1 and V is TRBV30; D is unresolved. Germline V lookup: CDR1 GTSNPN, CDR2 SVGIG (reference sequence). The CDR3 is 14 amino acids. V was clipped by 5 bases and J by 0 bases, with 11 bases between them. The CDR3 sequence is CAWSQGLSYNEQFF. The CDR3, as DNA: TGTGCCTGGTCGCAAGGGCTCTCCTACAATGAGCAGTTCTTC.

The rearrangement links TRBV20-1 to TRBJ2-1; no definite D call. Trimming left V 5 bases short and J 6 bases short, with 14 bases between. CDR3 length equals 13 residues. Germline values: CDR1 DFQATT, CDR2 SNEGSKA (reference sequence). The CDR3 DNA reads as TGCAGTGCTCCCGCGCGTTGGGGCAATGAGCAGTTCTTC. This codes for CSAPARWGNEQFF.

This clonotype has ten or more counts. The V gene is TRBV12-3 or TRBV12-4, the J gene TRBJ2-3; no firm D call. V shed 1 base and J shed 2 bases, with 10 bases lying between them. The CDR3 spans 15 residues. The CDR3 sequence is CASSLDGRFTDTQYF. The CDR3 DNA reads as TGTGCCAGCAGTTTAGATGGGCGGTTCACAGATACGCAGTATTTT.

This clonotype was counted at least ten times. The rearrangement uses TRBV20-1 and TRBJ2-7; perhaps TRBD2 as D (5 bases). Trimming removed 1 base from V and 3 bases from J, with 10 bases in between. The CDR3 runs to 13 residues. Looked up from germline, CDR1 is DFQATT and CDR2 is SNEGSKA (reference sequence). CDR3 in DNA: TGCAGTGCTAGAGTCGGAGGAAGCTACGAGCAGTACTTC. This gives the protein CSARVGGSYEQYF.

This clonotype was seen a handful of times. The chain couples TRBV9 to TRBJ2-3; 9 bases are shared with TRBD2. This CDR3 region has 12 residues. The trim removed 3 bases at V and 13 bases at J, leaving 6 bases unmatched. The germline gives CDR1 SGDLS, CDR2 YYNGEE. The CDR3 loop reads CASSGIAGDKYF. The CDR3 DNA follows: TGTGCCAGCAGCGGCATAGCGGGAGACAAGTATTTT.

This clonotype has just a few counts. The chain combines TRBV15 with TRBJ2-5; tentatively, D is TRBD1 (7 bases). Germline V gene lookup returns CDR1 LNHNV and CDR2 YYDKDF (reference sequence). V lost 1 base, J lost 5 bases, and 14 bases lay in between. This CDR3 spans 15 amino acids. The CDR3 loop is CATSRGTGLTETQYF. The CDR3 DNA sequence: TGTGCCACCAGCAGAGGGACAGGACTAACGGAGACCCAGTACTTC. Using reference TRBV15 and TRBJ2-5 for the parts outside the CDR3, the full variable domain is DAMVIQNPRYQVTQFGKPVTLSCSQTLNHNVMYWYQQKSSQAPKLLFHYYDKDFNNEADTPDNFQSRRPNTSFCFLDIRSPGLGDTAMYLCATSRGTGLTETQYFGPGTRLLVL.

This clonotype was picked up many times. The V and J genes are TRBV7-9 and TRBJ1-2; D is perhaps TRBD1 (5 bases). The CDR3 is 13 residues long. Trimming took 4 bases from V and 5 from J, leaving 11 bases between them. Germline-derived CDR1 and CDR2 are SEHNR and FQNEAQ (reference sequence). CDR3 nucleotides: TGTGCCAGCAGCTCGGGGACGCAGTATGGCTACACCTTC. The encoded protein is CASSSGTQYGYTF.

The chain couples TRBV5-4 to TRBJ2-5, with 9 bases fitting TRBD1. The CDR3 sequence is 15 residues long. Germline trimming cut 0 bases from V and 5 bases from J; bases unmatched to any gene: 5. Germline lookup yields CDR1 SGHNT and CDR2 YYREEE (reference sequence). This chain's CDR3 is CASSLDGTGWETQYF. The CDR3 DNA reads TGTGCCAGCAGCTTGGATGGGACAGGGTGGGAGACCCAGTACTTC.

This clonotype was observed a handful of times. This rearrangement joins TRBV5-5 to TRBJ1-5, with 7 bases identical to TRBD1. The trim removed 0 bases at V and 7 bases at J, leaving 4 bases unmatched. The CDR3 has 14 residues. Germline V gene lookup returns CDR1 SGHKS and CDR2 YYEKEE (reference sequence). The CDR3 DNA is TGTGCCAGCAGCTTGGAGGGGGCGCGACAGCCCCAGCATTTT. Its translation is CASSLEGARQPQHF. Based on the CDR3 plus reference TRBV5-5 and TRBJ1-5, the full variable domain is DAGVTQSPTHLIKTRGQQVTLRCSPISGHKSVSWYQQVLGQGPQFIFQYYEKEERGRGNFPDRFSARQFPNYSSELNVNALLLGDSALYLCASSLEGARQPQHFGDGTRLSIL.

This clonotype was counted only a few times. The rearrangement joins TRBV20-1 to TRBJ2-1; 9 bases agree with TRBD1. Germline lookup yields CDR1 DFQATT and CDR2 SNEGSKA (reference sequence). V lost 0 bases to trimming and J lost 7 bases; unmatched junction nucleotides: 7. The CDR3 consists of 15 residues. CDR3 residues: CSARDLGTGRNEQFF. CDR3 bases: TGCAGTGCTAGAGATTTGGGGACAGGGAGAAATGAGCAGTTCTTC.

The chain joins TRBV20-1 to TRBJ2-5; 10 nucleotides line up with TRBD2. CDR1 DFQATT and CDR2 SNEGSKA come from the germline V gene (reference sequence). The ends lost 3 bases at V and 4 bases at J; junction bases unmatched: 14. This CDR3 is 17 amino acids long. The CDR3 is CSASPHSGGRYGETQYF. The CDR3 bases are TGCAGTGCTAGCCCCCATAGCGGGGGGCGGTACGGAGAGACCCAGTACTTC.

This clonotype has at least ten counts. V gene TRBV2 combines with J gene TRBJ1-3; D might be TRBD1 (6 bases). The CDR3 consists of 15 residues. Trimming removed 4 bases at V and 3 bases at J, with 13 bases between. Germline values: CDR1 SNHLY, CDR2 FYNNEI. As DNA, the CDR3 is TGTGCCAGCAGTGTTTCGGGGGCAAGTGGAAACACCATATATTTT. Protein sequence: CASSVSGASGNTIYF.

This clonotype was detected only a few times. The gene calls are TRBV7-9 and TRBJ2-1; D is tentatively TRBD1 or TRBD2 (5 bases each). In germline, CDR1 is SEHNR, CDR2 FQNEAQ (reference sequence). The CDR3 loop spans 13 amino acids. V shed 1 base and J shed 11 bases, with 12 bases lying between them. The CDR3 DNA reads TGTGCCAGCAGCTTAGGTGGAGGACACAAGCAGTTCTTC. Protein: CASSLGGGHKQFF.

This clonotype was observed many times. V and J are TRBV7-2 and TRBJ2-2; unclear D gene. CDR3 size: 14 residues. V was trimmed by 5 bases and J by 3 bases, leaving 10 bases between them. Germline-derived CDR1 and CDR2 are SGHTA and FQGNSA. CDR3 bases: TGTGCCAGCAGCCCAGGACCATACACCGGGGAGCTGTTTTTT. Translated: CASSPGPYTGELFF.

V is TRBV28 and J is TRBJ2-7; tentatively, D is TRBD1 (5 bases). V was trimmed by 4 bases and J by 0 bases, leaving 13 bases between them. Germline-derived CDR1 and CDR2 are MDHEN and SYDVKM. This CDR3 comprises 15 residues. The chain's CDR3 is CASSSSGSSSYEQYF. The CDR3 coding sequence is TGTGCCAGCAGTTCATCAGGGTCCAGCTCCTACGAGCAGTACTTC.

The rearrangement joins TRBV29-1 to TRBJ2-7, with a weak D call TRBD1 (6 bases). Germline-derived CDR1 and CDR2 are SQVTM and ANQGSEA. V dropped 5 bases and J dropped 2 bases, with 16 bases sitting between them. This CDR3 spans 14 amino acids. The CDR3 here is CSVLGRGAPYEQYF. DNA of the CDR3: TGCAGCGTTCTGGGCAGGGGTGCGCCCTACGAGCAGTACTTC.

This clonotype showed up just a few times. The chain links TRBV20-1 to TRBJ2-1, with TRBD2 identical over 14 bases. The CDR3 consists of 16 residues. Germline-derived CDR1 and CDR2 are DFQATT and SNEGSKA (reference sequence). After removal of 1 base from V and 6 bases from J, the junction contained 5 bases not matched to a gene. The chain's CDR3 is CSARVGTSGGRNEQFF. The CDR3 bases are TGCAGTGCTAGAGTGGGGACTAGCGGGGGACGCAATGAGCAGTTCTTC.

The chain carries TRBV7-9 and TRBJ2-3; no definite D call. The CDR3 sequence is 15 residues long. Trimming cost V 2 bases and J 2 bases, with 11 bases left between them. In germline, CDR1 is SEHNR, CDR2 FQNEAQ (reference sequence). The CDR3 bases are TGTGCCAGCAGCTTATATGGTGGACCCACAGATACGCAGTATTTT. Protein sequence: CASSLYGGPTDTQYF.

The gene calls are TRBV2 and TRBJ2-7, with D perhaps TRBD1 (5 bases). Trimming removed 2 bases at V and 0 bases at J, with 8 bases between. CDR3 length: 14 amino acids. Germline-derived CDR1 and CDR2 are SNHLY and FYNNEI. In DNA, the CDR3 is TGTGCCAGCAGTGAAAAGGGGTTCTCCTACGAGCAGTACTTC. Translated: CASSEKGFSYEQYF.

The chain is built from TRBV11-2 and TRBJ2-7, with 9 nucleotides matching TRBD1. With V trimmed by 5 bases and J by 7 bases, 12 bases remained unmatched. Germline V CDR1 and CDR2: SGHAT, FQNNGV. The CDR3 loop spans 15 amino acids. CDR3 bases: TGTGCCAGCAGCGCGTACAGGGGGCAATTGGGAGAGCAGTACTTC. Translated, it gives CASSAYRGQLGEQYF.

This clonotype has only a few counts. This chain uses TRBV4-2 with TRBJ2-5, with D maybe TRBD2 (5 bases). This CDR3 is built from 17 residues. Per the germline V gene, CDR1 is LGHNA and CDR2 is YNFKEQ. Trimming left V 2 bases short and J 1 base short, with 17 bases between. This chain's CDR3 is CASSQIRRTLTQETQYF. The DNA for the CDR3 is TGTGCCAGCAGCCAAATCAGACGGACTCTAACCCAAGAGACCCAGTACTTC.

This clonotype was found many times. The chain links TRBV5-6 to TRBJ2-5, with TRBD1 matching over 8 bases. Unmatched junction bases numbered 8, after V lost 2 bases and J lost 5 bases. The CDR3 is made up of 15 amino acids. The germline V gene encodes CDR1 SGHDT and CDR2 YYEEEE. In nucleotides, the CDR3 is TGTGCCAGCAGCTTATTAGGACAGGGTAGTGAGACCCAGTACTTC. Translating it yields CASSLLGQGSETQYF. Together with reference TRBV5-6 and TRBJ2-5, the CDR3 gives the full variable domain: DAGVTQSPTHLIKTRGQQVTLRCSPKSGHDTVSWYQQALGQGPQFIFQYYEEEERQRGNFPDRFSGHQFPNYSSELNVNALLLGDSALYLCASSLLGQGSETQYFGPGTRLLVL.

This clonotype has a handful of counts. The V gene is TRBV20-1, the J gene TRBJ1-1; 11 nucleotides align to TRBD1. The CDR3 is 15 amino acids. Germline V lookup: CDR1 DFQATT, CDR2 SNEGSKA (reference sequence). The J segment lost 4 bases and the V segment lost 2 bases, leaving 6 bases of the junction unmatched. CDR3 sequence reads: CSARNSGTGGTEAFF. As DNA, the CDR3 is TGCAGTGCTAGAAACTCCGGGACAGGGGGCACTGAAGCTTTCTTT.

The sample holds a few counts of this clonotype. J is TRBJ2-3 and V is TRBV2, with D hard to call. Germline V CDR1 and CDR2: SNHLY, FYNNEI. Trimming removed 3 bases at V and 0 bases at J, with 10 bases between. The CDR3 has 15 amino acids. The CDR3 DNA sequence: TGTGCCAGCAGTGATAGGGCTTTCAGCACAGATACGCAGTATTTT. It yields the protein CASSDRAFSTDTQYF.

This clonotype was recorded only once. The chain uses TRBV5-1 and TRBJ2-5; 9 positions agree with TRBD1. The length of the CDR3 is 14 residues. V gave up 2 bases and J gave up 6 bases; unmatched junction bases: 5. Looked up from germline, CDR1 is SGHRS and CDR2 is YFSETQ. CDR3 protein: CASSLGTGLQTQYF. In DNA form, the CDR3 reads TGCGCCAGCAGCTTAGGGACAGGGTTACAGACCCAGTACTTC.

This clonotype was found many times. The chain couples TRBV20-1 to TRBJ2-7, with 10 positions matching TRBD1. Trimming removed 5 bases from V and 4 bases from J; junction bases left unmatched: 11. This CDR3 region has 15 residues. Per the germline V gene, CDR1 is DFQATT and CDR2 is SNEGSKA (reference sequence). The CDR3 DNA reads TGCAGTGCTGGATCCGGGACAGGGGACGGTTACGAGCAGTACTTC. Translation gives CSAGSGTGDGYEQYF.

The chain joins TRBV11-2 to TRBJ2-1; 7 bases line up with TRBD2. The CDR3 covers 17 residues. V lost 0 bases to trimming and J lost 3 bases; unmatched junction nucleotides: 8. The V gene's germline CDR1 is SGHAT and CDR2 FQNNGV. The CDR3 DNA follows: TGTGCCAGCAGCTTAGAACCCCCCGTAGCGGGCTACAATGAGCAGTTCTTC. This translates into CASSLEPPVAGYNEQFF.